The present T cell receptor (beta chain) was sequenced within a study of cytomegalovirus exposure and HLA in healthy donors. Looking at the study overall: Some 90 million unique TCRs from HLA-typed donors were held in an early data release. Study findings and constraints: In a later analysis, TCR beta V- and J-gene trimming was associated with a missense DCLRE1C variant. Earlier analysis looked at TCR beta V segments, and most were productive about 87% or about 30% of the time. Evidence from a later analysis indicated that most CMV-associated TCR beta chains looked HLA-restricted.

Germline CDR1 is MDHEN and CDR2 is SYDVKM. The V end lost 3 bases, the J end lost 6 bases, and 14 bases lay between the germline ends. This CDR3 is 14 amino acids long. This clone was detected only a few times. The antigen is undetermined. Vbeta (60) and Jbeta (13) primers were used in the PCR. The repertoire was sequenced with immunoSEQ multiplex PCR; TCRdb's copy has only in-frame clones and lacks some. The table has roughly 240,000 clones, roughly 85% seen once; the top ten hold about 0.25%. The origin of this receptor is a girl aged 2-10 years in good health and CMV-seronegative. The specimen sequenced was PBMCs. The chain uses TRBV28 and TRBJ1-2; maybe TRBD1 (5 bases). The DNA of the CDR3 is TGTGCCAGCAGTTTGTACCAAACCAGGGATGGCTACACCTTC. Its translation is CASSLYQTRDGYTF.